The next 16 T cell receptor beta chains were all read from a single sample in a study of early T cells in non-severe SARS-CoV-2 infection. Using its own MiXCR run on the 5' RACE reads, TCRdb lists one record per CDR3 protein. Among around 80,000 distinct CDR3 sequences, roughly an eighth were seen once, and the ten largest hold around 1.5%. The sample comprised whole blood. These receptors were taken from an adult who was a healthcare worker with PCR-confirmed SARS-CoV-2 infection or an uninfected control (not recorded which).

Only a few counts were recorded for this clonotype. The CDR3: CASALQASSYNSPLHF. DNA of the CDR3: TGTGCCAGCGCGTTACAGGCGAGCTCCTATAATTCACCCCTCCACTTT. This rearrangement joins TRBV6-6 to TRBJ1-6; tentative D call: TRBD1 (5 bases). The CDR3 totals 16 residues. Germline V gene lookup returns CDR1 MNHNY and CDR2 SVGAGI (reference sequence). V lost 8 bases, J lost 0 bases, and 14 bases lay in between.

This clonotype was observed many times. This chain connects TRBV6-6 to TRBJ1-3, with 10 bases lining up with TRBD1. V was clipped by 2 bases and J by 5 bases; unmatched bases: 12. This CDR3 is built from 18 residues. The germline gives CDR1 MNHNY, CDR2 SVGAGI (reference sequence). CDR3 sequence reads: CASSYLGDRGQFRNTIYF. The CDR3 nucleotides read TGTGCCAGCAGTTACCTGGGGGACAGGGGTCAATTTCGAAACACCATATATTTT.

In regard to this clonotype: A much larger clone differs from this one at a single base, so this may be a read error. The CDR3 DNA sequence: TGTGCCAGCAGCTTAGTACAGGGGCTCCCCAGCCGGGAGACCCAGTACTTC. It specifies CASSLVQGLPSRETQYF. This chain links TRBV11-2 with TRBJ2-5; 7 bases line up with TRBD1. Germline trimming cut 1 base from V and 5 bases from J; bases unmatched to any gene: 13. This CDR3 is built from 17 residues. In germline, CDR1 is SGHAT, CDR2 FQNNGV. Filled out from reference TRBV11-2 and TRBJ2-5, the complete variable domain reads EAGVAQSPRYKIIEKRQSVAFWCNPISGHATLYWYQQILGQGPKLLIQFQNNGVVDDSQLPKDRFSAERLKGVDSTLKIQPAKLEDSAVYLCASSLVQGLPSRETQYFGPGTRLLVL.

Ten or more counts support this clonotype. V is TRBV20-1 and J is TRBJ1-4; possible D gene TRBD1, 6 bases. This CDR3 has 14 residues. V shed 7 bases and J shed 7 bases, with 19 bases lying between them. Per germline, CDR1 DFQATT and CDR2 SNEGSKA (reference sequence). CDR3 sequence: CSGTGWGASEKLFF. The CDR3 DNA follows: TGCAGTGGGACCGGCTGGGGGGCCTCTGAAAAACTGTTTTTT.

The J gene is TRBJ2-7, the V gene TRBV4-3; 9 bases agree with TRBD1. Per germline, CDR1 LGHNA and CDR2 YSLEER. V dropped 4 bases and J dropped 2; count of bases not matched to a gene: 3. CDR3 size: 14 residues. CDR3 nucleotides: TGCGCCAGCAGCCGAGGGACAGGGACCTACGAGCAGTACTTC. It yields the protein CASSRGTGTYEQYF.

J is TRBJ1-1 and V is TRBV6-2 or TRBV6-3, with 8 nucleotides matching TRBD1. The CDR3 has 16 residues. CDR1 is MNHEY, CDR2 SVGEGT, per germline. J gave up 4 bases and V 10 bases, and 17 bases lay outside the gene matches. This CDR3 is CATGDRQGAGGTEAFF. CDR3 DNA: TGTGCCACCGGGGACAGGCAAGGAGCGGGTGGCACTGAAGCTTTCTTT.

This clonotype came up a few times. The V and J genes are TRBV20-1 and TRBJ1-6; 8 bases align to TRBD1. V lost 4 bases, J lost 10 bases, and 3 bases stayed unmatched. CDR3 size: 12 residues. Germline CDR1 is DFQATT and CDR2 is SNEGSKA (reference sequence). The CDR3 loop is CSANQGASPLHF. The CDR3 DNA is TGCAGTGCTAACCAGGGGGCCTCACCCCTCCACTTT.

This clonotype showed up many times. The CDR3 here is CASSLGGGTYSTDTQYF. The CDR3 coding sequence is TGCGCCAGCAGCTTGGGAGGTGGTACTTACAGCACAGATACGCAGTATTTT. The rearrangement uses TRBV5-1 and TRBJ2-3; unclear D gene. The CDR3 runs to 17 residues. Trimming stripped 0 bases from V and 0 bases from J, with 14 bases between. The germline gives CDR1 SGHRS, CDR2 YFSETQ. The whole variable domain, filled in from reference TRBV5-1 and TRBJ2-3, reads KAGVTQTPRYLIKTRGQQVTLSCSPISGHRSVSWYQQTPGQGLQFLFEYFSETQRNKGNFPGRFSGRQFSNSRSEMNVSTLELGDSALYLCASSLGGGTYSTDTQYFGPGTRLTVL.

V is TRBV2 and J is TRBJ2-1; 12 nucleotides agree with TRBD2. Trimming cost V 7 bases and J 8 bases; bases outside gene matches: 6. Per the germline V gene, CDR1 is SNHLY and CDR2 is FYNNEI. The CDR3 is 14 amino acids. For the CDR3, the DNA is TGTGCCAGCACCCTAGCGGGGGGGCCTTATGAGCAGTTCTTC. Translation: CASTLAGGPYEQFF.

J is TRBJ2-7 and V is TRBV30, with TRBD1 matching over 7 bases. Losses at the gene ends were 4 bases for V and 0 bases for J; bases not matched to a gene: 0. This CDR3 contains 12 residues. The V gene's germline CDR1 is GTSNPN and CDR2 SVGIG (reference sequence). CDR3: CAWKGASYEQYF. CDR3 DNA: TGTGCCTGGAAGGGGGCCTCCTACGAGCAGTACTTC.

The chain is built from TRBV20-1 and TRBJ2-7, with D maybe TRBD2 (6 bases). The length of the CDR3 is 14 residues. Trimming removed 5 bases from V and 2 bases from J, with 16 bases in between. CDR1 DFQATT and CDR2 SNEGSKA come from the germline V gene (reference sequence). This chain's CDR3 is CSAEGRGSPYEQYF. CDR3 coding DNA: TGCAGTGCTGAAGGGCGGGGATCCCCCTACGAGCAGTACTTC.

This clonotype occurred many times. The chain uses TRBV7-9 and TRBJ2-7; D remains unclear. CDR1 is SEHNR, CDR2 FQNEAQ, per germline (reference sequence). Trimming stripped 1 base from V and 3 bases from J, with 10 bases between. The CDR3 covers 14 residues. CDR3 coding DNA: TGTGCCAGCAGCTTAGAAGGCCTCGGCTACGAGCAGTACTTC. Translating it yields CASSLEGLGYEQYF.

This clonotype was found a few times. The chain uses TRBV11-2 and TRBJ1-1; TRBD1 might be the D (6 bases). Trimming removed 5 bases from V and 11 bases from J, with 15 bases in between. Germline assignment: CDR1 SGHAT and CDR2 FQNNGV. The CDR3 runs 12 residues. CDR3: CASSLTGKDAFF. The CDR3 DNA sequence: TGTGCCAGCAGCCTTACAGGGAAGGACGCTTTCTTT.

This clonotype has more than one count but fewer than ten. This rearrangement joins TRBV12-5 to TRBJ1-5; D is perhaps TRBD1 (5 bases). Germline-derived CDR1 and CDR2 are LGHNT and FRNRAP. The CDR3 runs 16 residues. Trimming removed 7 bases from V and 0 bases from J, with 16 bases in between. The DNA of the CDR3 is TGTGCTAGTGCCCTAGATGGGGCCTATAGCAATCAGCCCCAGCATTTT. Amino acid sequence: CASALDGAYSNQPQHF.

In this sample, this clonotype turned up many times. The chain joins TRBV7-9 to TRBJ2-1; D remains unclear. Germline CDR1 reads SEHNR; CDR2 reads FQNEAQ (reference sequence). This CDR3 region has 15 residues. Trimming removed 1 base from V and 6 bases from J, with 13 bases in between. Written as DNA, the CDR3 is TGTGCCAGCAGCTTAGACCCCCGGCCCGGCAATGAGCAGTTCTTC. Amino acid sequence: CASSLDPRPGNEQFF. Full variable domain (rest looked up from reference TRBV7-9 and TRBJ2-1): DTGVSQNPRHKITKRGQNVTFRCDPISEHNRLYWYRQTLGQGPEFLTYFQNEAQLEKSRLLSDRFSAERPKGSFSTLEIQRTEQGDSAMYLCASSLDPRPGNEQFFGPGTRLTVL.

This clonotype was counted between two and nine times. The chain has TRBV4-3 and TRBJ1-1; D is perhaps TRBD1 (5 bases). The germline V gene has CDR1 LGHNA and CDR2 YSLEER. V lost 0 bases and J lost 6, with 14 bases in between. There are 15 residues in the CDR3. The CDR3 spells CASSQDLGGRAEAFF. The CDR3 DNA sequence: TGCGCCAGCAGCCAAGATCTGGGGGGTCGGGCTGAAGCTTTCTTT.